The next 29 T cell receptor beta chains were all read from a single sample in a study of blood T cells in healthy people across ages. Through a sample-barcoded 5' primer and a J-beta primer mix, a second PCR was run for roughly 7 to 11 cycles. TCRdb analysed the 5' RACE reads with MiXCR anew, one entry per CDR3 protein. The sample includes over a million distinct CDR3 sequences, under 30% of them seen just once. These data also formed part of another study, on T cells of mothers and their children.

The source material was blood. These receptor sequences come from a girl aged 2-10 years in good health.

CDR3 nucleotide sequence: TGTGCCAGCAGCGAATTTAACAGGCCCGAAAAACTGTTTTTT. Residues: CASSEFNRPEKLFF. The chain joins TRBV6-6 to TRBJ1-4; perhaps TRBD1 as D (5 bases). Per germline, CDR1 MNHNY and CDR2 SVGAGI (reference sequence). CDR3 size: 14 residues. V shed 6 bases and J shed 8 bases, with 16 bases lying between them.

This chain links TRBV12-3 or TRBV12-4 with TRBJ1-3, with TRBD1 identical over 9 bases. Unmatched junction bases numbered 10, after V lost 2 bases and J lost 8 bases. The CDR3 is 16 amino acids. CDR3 nucleotides: TGTGCCAGCAGTTTAATCACCGGGACAGGGAGGGACACCATATATTTT. This encodes CASSLITGTGRDTIYF.

This clonotype was seen more than once but under ten times. V gene TRBV29-1 combines with J gene TRBJ1-1; no definite D call. Germline loops: CDR1 SQVTM, CDR2 ANQGSEA. The CDR3 consists of 12 residues. V lost 4 bases to trimming and J lost 4 bases, with 10 bases between them. As DNA, the CDR3 is TGCAGCGTTGTAGGGTGGGTCACTGAAGCTTTCTTT. Its translation is CSVVGWVTEAFF.

The V gene is TRBV24-1, the J gene TRBJ2-3, with a weak D call TRBD2 (5 bases). The germline gives CDR1 KGHDR, CDR2 SFDVKD. The CDR3 sequence is 17 residues long. V was shortened by 4 bases and J by 3 bases, with 19 bases between the two germline ends. CDR3 loop: CATSDLREKKGTDTQYF. The CDR3 DNA is TGTGCCACCAGTGACCTCCGGGAAAAGAAGGGAACAGATACGCAGTATTTT.

The chain combines TRBV10-3 with TRBJ2-1; possible D gene TRBD2, 5 bases. V lost 10 bases and J 9 bases, leaving 19 bases between the germline ends. Germline V gene sequence: CDR1 ENHRY, CDR2 SYGVKD. This CDR3 has 13 amino acids. CDR3 in DNA: TGTGCCACCTCCGCGGGTTCTTTAGCTGAGCAGTTCTTC. Its protein is CATSAGSLAEQFF.

This clonotype was seen a handful of times. The V gene is TRBV20-1, the J gene TRBJ1-2, with unresolved D. From germline, CDR1 is DFQATT and CDR2 SNEGSKA (reference sequence). V shed 0 bases and J shed 5 bases, with 13 bases lying between them. The CDR3 contains 14 residues. The CDR3 sequence: CSARDPSDEYGYTF. Written as DNA, the CDR3 is TGCAGTGCTAGAGATCCGTCAGACGAGTATGGCTACACCTTC.

This clonotype was observed a few times. The J gene is TRBJ2-1, the V gene TRBV12-3 or TRBV12-4; D might be TRBD2 (6 bases). The CDR3 has 18 amino acids. V gave up 2 bases and J gave up 4 bases, with 21 bases separating them. The CDR3 loop reads CASSLLAPDFGGYNEQFF. CDR3 nucleotides: TGTGCCAGCAGTTTATTAGCTCCCGATTTTGGGGGGTACAATGAGCAGTTCTTC.

The V gene is TRBV3-1, the J gene TRBJ2-5, with TRBD2 matching 7 bases. The CDR3 totals 16 residues. The trim removed 0 bases at V and 5 bases at J, leaving 9 bases unmatched. CDR1 LGHDT and CDR2 YNNKEL come from the germline V gene (reference sequence). The CDR3 sequence: CASSQDLAVSVETQYF. DNA of the CDR3: TGTGCCAGCAGCCAAGACCTAGCGGTCTCTGTGGAGACCCAGTACTTC.

This chain connects TRBV6-1 to TRBJ1-5, with 7 positions matching TRBD1. The CDR3 extends over 15 amino acids. J lost 5 bases, V lost 5 bases, and 9 bases had no gene match. Germline loops: CDR1 MNHNS, CDR2 SASEGT. The CDR3 sequence is CASSWDRETYQPQHF. The DNA for the CDR3 is TGTGCCAGCAGTTGGGACAGAGAGACCTATCAGCCCCAGCATTTT.

CDR3 nucleotide sequence: TGTGCCAGCAGCCAAGGAACGGGAGGAGTCTACGAGCAGTACTTC. It yields the protein CASSQGTGGVYEQYF. The V gene is TRBV3-1, the J gene TRBJ2-7, with 7 nucleotides matching TRBD2. Germline assignment: CDR1 LGHDT and CDR2 YNNKEL (reference sequence). The CDR3 runs 15 residues. The V gene end was trimmed by 1 base and the J gene end by 3 bases; junction bases not matched to a gene: 6.

This clonotype was seen only a few times. This rearrangement joins TRBV4-2 to TRBJ1-1; weak D call: TRBD1 (6 bases). V was clipped by 1 base and J by 6 bases, with 15 bases between them. The CDR3 has 15 amino acids. Germline V gene data show CDR1 as LGHNA and CDR2 as YNFKEQ. The CDR3, as DNA: TGTGCCAGCAGCCAAGTTATGTGGGGGGCAGCTGAAGCTTTCTTT. Its translation: CASSQVMWGAAEAFF.

The rearrangement uses TRBV21-1 and TRBJ2-5; the DNA was not compared with TRBD1, the D call given in the table. TRBV21-1 is a recognized pseudogene. This CDR3 region has 16 residues. This CDR3 is CASSKEGGARQETQYF. The DNA of the CDR3 is TGTGCCAGCAGCAAAGAAGGCGGGGCGAGGCAAGAGACCCAGTACTTC.

The genes are TRBV29-1 and TRBJ2-5, with TRBD2 identical over 11 bases. After removal of 4 bases from V and 1 base from J, the junction contained 5 bases not matched to a gene. The CDR3 consists of 15 residues. Germline CDR1 is SQVTM and CDR2 is ANQGSEA. The CDR3, as DNA: TGCAGCGTTGTGGGACTAGCGGACCTCCAAGAGACCCAGTACTTC. It codes for CSVVGLADLQETQYF. Full variable domain (missing parts from reference TRBV29-1 and TRBJ2-5): SAVISQKPSRDICQRGTSLTIQCQVDSQVTMMFWYRQQPGQSLTLIATANQGSEATYESGFVIDKFPISRPNLTFSTLTVSNMSPEDSSIYLCSVVGLADLQETQYFGPGTRLLVL.

This clonotype was seen a handful of times. The genes are TRBV7-9 and TRBJ1-2, with 7 bases fitting TRBD1. There are 15 residues in the CDR3. CDR1 SEHNR and CDR2 FQNEAQ come from the germline V gene (reference sequence). J was trimmed by 6 bases and V by 0 bases; bases with no gene match: 7. Here the CDR3 reads CASSLADRELDGYTF. The CDR3 DNA follows: TGTGCCAGCAGCTTAGCCGACAGGGAATTGGATGGCTACACCTTC.

This chain joins TRBV28 and TRBJ1-1; weak D call: TRBD1 (5 bases). The CDR3 totals 13 residues. Per the germline V gene, CDR1 is MDHEN and CDR2 is SYDVKM. V lost 6 bases, J lost 3 bases, and 11 bases lay in between. CDR3 region: CASRRDLDTEAFF. The CDR3 DNA sequence: TGTGCCAGCAGAAGGGACCTCGACACTGAAGCTTTCTTT.

This clonotype was seen more than once but under ten times. The chain carries TRBV3-1 and TRBJ1-2, with D unclear. Germline lookup yields CDR1 LGHDT and CDR2 YNNKEL (reference sequence). The CDR3 is 13 residues long. Trimming removed 4 bases at V and 8 bases at J, with 14 bases between. CDR3: CASSPSIGSGYTF. The CDR3, as DNA: TGTGCCAGCAGCCCATCCATAGGGAGCGGCTACACCTTC.

A word on this clonotype: The germline gene is not matched at one end of the junction; a read error may be the cause. V gene TRBV12-3 or TRBV12-4 combines with J gene TRBJ1-1; D is ambiguous. The CDR3 is 13 amino acids. In nucleotides, the CDR3 is TGTGCCAGCACCGACGAGTCGAACACTGAATCTTTCTTT. Translation: CASTDESNTESFF.

This clonotype was recorded a few times. V is TRBV5-1 and J is TRBJ2-3; D is unclear. V lost 0 bases and J lost 0, with 14 bases in between. Germline CDR1 is SGHRS and CDR2 is YFSETQ. The CDR3 sequence is 17 residues long. CDR3 coding DNA: TGCGCCAGCAGCTTGGAAGCTAGGCCGTATAGCACAGATACGCAGTATTTT. It is translated as CASSLEARPYSTDTQYF.

Only a few counts were recorded for this clonotype. The chain employs TRBV4-3 and TRBJ1-1; 7 bases line up with TRBD1. The germline gives CDR1 LGHNA, CDR2 YSLEER. The CDR3 contains 14 residues. V was pared by 0 bases and J by 4 bases, with 2 bases of the junction left unmatched. This CDR3 reads CASSQERQGTEAFF. The CDR3 DNA reads as TGCGCCAGCAGCCAAGAACGACAGGGCACTGAAGCTTTCTTT.

In this sample, this clonotype turned up many times. This sequence joins TRBV11-2 and TRBJ2-3; TRBD2 matches 9 bases. Trimming at V came to 4 bases and at J to 1 base, leaving 3 bases not matched to a gene. This CDR3 is 15 amino acids long. The germline V gene encodes CDR1 SGHAT and CDR2 FQNNGV. CDR3 loop: CASSSIAGGTDTQYF. The CDR3 nucleotides are TGTGCCAGCAGCTCGATAGCGGGAGGCACAGATACGCAGTATTTT. Supplemented by reference TRBV11-2 and TRBJ2-3, the full variable domain reads EAGVAQSPRYKIIEKRQSVAFWCNPISGHATLYWYQQILGQGPKLLIQFQNNGVVDDSQLPKDRFSAERLKGVDSTLKIQPAKLEDSAVYLCASSSIAGGTDTQYFGPGTRLTVL.

This clonotype was seen more than once but under ten times. The V gene is TRBV12-3 or TRBV12-4, the J gene TRBJ1-1; D is perhaps TRBD1 (6 bases). Trimming pared 5 bases from V and 3 bases from J, leaving 16 bases between. The CDR3 consists of 15 residues. The CDR3 DNA is TGTGCCAGCAGTGACCGGGACACCAGTTACACTGAAGCTTTCTTT. Its translation is CASSDRDTSYTEAFF.

This clonotype was seen a few times. V gene TRBV7-8 combines with J gene TRBJ2-5; 9 nucleotides align to TRBD2. After removal of 5 bases from V and 5 bases from J, the junction contained 9 bases not matched to a gene. The CDR3 is 15 residues long. Per germline, CDR1 SGHVS and CDR2 FQNEAQ. CDR3 bases: TGTGCCAGCAGCCAGCTCTTAGCGGGGGTCGAGACCCAGTACTTC. Protein sequence: CASSQLLAGVETQYF.

CDR3 DNA: TGCGCCAGCAGCCACCCCCCCGCTCGGAACAATGAGCAGTTCTTC. Its protein is CASSHPPARNNEQFF. V gene TRBV5-1 combines with J gene TRBJ2-1; D gene ambiguous. The germline gives CDR1 SGHRS, CDR2 YFSETQ. Trimming took off 4 bases at V and 5 bases at J, with 16 bases between the two ends. There are 15 residues in the CDR3.

This chain links TRBV12-3 or TRBV12-4 with TRBJ2-3; 7 bases are a match to TRBD1. V lost 4 bases, J lost 5 bases, and 9 bases stayed unmatched. The CDR3 runs 15 residues. The CDR3 loop reads CASSSGTVTLDTQYF. CDR3 sequence (DNA): TGTGCCAGCAGTTCCGGGACAGTTACCCTAGATACGCAGTATTTT.

The J gene is TRBJ2-1, the V gene TRBV7-2; 9 positions agree with TRBD2. With 1 base clipped from V and 3 bases from J, the junction kept 7 bases outside the gene matches. CDR3 length: 17 residues. CDR1 is SGHTA and CDR2 is FQGNSA in the germline V gene. In DNA, the CDR3 is TGTGCCAGCAGCTTAGTAGCCAGCGGGGGGCTCTACAATGAGCAGTTCTTC. Its translation: CASSLVASGGLYNEQFF.

The chain is built from TRBV20-1 and TRBJ2-7; D remains ambiguous. CDR3 length equals 14 residues. Germline V gives CDR1 DFQATT, CDR2 SNEGSKA (reference sequence). V gave up 6 bases and J gave up 1 base, with 16 bases separating them. The CDR3 reads CSAISRSPSYEQYF. CDR3 DNA: TGCAGTGCAATTAGCCGTTCTCCTTCCTACGAGCAGTACTTC.

This clonotype was detected only a few times. The chain uses TRBV7-8 and TRBJ1-2, with TRBD1 identical over 8 bases. The CDR3 contains 16 residues. Germline V gives CDR1 SGHVS, CDR2 FQNEAQ. Trimming removed 5 bases from V and 3 bases from J; junction bases left unmatched: 11. In DNA form, the CDR3 reads TGTGCCAGCAGCCTGACTCCGGGACAGGACTACTATGGCTACACCTTC. Protein sequence: CASSLTPGQDYYGYTF.

This rearrangement joins TRBV29-1 to TRBJ1-1; 8 bases agree with TRBD1. Trimming at V came to 7 bases and at J to 1 base, leaving 2 bases not matched to a gene. CDR3 length: 12 amino acids. CDR1 SQVTM and CDR2 ANQGSEA come from the germline V gene. The CDR3 region is CSGDRGNTEAFF. Written as DNA, the CDR3 is TGCAGCGGCGACAGGGGGAACACTGAAGCTTTCTTT.

There are a few counts of this clonotype. The chain couples TRBV20-1 to TRBJ1-2; 7 bases fit TRBD1. CDR3 length: 16 amino acids. The germline V gene encodes CDR1 DFQATT and CDR2 SNEGSKA (reference sequence). With V trimmed by 0 bases and J by 5 bases, 12 bases remained unmatched. In DNA form, the CDR3 reads TGCAGTGCTAGAGATCTTAAAGGGGGCGGGAGGTATGGCTACACCTTC. This translates into CSARDLKGGGRYGYTF.